The subject of this entry is one TCR beta chain. The record originates from a study of blood T cell repertoires in COVID-19. Study information: The United States, Italy and Spain provided the acute and convalescent COVID-19 samples. T cells, B-cell-depleted T cells, or PBMCs provided the cDNA or gDNA that served as material.

Trimming removed 4 bases at V and 8 bases at J, with 20 bases between. This CDR3 spans 16 amino acids. Per the germline V gene, CDR1 is MNHNS and CDR2 is SASEGT. Per the authors' pipeline: Amplifying reference gene primers gave estimates of nucleated cell counts. The data were produced by immunoSEQ multiplex PCR, yet TCRdb's version contains in-frame clones alone and is incomplete. From that table come the V and J calls and clone size; the DNA was used to work out D and trimming. The sample carries approximately 200,000 clones, about 80% recorded once. The chain is built from TRBV6-1 and TRBJ1-4; TRBD1 is a possible D gene (5 bases). The sequenced sample was peripheral blood. The origin of this receptor is a woman aged 45-60 years with acute or convalescent COVID-19. The CDR3 sequence is CASSAGEGNRNEKLFF. The CDR3 nucleotides read TGTGCCAGCAGTGCCGGGGAGGGGAACAGGAACGAAAAACTGTTTTTT.